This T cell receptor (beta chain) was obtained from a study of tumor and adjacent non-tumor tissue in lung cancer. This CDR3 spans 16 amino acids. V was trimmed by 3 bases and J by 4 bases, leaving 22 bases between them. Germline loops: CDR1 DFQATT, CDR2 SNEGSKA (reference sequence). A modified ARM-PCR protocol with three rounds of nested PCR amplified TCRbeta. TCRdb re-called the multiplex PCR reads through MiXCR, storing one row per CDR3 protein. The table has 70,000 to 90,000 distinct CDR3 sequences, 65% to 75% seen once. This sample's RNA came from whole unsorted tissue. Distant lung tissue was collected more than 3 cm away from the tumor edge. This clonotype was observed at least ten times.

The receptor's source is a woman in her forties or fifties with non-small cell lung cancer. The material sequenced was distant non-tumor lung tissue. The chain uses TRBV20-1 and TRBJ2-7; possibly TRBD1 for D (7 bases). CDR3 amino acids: CSARSASAGGSYEQYF. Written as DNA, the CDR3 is TGCAGTGCTAGGTCTGCGTCGGCAGGGGGGTCGTACGAGCAGTACTTC.